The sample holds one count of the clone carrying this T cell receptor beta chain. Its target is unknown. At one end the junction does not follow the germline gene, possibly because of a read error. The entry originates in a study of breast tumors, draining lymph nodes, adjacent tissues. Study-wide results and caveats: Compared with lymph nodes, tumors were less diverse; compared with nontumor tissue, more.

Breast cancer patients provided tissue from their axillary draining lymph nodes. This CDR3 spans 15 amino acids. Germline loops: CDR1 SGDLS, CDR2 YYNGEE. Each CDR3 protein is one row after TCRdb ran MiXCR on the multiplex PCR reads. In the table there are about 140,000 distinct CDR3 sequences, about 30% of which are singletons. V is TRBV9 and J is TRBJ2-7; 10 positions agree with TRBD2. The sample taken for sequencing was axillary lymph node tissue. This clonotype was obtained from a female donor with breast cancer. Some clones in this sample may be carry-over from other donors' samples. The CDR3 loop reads CASSATGTSAYEPYF. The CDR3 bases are TGTGCCAGCAGCGCAACCGGGACTAGCGCCTACGAGCCGTACTTC.